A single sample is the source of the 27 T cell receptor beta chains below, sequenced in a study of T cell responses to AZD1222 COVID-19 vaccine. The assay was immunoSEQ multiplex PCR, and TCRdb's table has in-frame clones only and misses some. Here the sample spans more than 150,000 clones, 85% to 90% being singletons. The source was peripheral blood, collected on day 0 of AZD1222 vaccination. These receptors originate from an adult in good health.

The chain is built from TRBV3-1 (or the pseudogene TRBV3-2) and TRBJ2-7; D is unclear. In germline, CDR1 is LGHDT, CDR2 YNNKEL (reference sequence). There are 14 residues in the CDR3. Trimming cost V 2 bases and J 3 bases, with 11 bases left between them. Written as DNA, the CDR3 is TGTGCCAGCAGCCAACCCCGAAGAAGCTACGAGCAGTACTTC. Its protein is CASSQPRRSYEQYF.

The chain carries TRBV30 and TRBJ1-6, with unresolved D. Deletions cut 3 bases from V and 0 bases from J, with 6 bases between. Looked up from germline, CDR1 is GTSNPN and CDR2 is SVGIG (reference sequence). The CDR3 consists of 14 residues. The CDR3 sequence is CAWRESSYNSPLHF. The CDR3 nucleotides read TGTGCCTGGAGGGAGAGCTCCTATAATTCACCCCTCCACTTT.

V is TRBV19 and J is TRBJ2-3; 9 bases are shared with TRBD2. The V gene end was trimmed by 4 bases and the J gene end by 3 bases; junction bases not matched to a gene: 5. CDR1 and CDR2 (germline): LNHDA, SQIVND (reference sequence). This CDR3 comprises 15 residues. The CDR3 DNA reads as TGTGCCAGTAGTACGGGACTAGCAGATACAGATACGCAGTATTTT. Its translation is CASSTGLADTDTQYF.

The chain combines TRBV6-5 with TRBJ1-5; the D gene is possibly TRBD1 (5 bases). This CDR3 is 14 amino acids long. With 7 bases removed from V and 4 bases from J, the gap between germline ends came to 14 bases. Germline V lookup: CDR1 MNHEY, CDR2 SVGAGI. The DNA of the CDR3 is TGTGCCAGCAAAACAGGAGCCGCTAATCAGCCCCAGCATTTT. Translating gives CASKTGAANQPQHF.

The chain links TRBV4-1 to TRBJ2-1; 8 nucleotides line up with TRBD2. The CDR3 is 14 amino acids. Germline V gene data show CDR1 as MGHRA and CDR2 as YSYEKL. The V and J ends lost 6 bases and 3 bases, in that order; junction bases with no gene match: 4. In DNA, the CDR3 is TGCGCCAGCAGTACAAGCGGGAGCTACAATGAGCAGTTCTTC. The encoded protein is CASSTSGSYNEQFF.

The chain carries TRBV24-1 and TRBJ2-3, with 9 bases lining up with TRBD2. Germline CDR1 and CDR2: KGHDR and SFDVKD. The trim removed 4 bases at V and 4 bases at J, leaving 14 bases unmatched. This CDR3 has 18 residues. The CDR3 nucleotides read TGTGCCACCAGTGACCCTCGTTGGGCTAGCGGGAACGCAGATACGCAGTATTTT. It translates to CATSDPRWASGNADTQYF.

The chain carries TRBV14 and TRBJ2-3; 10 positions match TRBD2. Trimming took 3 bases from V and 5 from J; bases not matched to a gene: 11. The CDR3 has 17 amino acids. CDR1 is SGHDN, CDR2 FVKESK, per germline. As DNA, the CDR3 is TGTGCCAGCAGCCAGGCGGCTAGCGGGGGTCGGCGAGATACGCAGTATTTT. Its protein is CASSQAASGGRRDTQYF.

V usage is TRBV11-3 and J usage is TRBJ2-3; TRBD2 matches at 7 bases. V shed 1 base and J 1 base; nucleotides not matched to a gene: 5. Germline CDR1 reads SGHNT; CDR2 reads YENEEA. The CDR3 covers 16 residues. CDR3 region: CASSLGSGRGTDTQYF. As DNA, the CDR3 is TGTGCCAGCAGCTTAGGGTCGGGGAGGGGCACAGATACGCAGTATTTT. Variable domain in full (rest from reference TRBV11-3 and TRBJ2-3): EAGVVQSPRYKIIEKKQPVAFWCNPISGHNTLYWYLQNLGQGPELLIRYENEEAVDDSQLPKDRFSAERLKGVDSTLKIQPAELGDSAVYLCASSLGSGRGTDTQYFGPGTRLTVL.

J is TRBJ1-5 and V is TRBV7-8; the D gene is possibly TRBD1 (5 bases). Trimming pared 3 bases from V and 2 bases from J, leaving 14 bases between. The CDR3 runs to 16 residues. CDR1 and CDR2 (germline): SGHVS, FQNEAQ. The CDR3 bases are TGTGCCAGCAGCTTTGAGGGGCTAGGGGGCAATCAGCCCCAGCATTTT. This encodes CASSFEGLGGNQPQHF.

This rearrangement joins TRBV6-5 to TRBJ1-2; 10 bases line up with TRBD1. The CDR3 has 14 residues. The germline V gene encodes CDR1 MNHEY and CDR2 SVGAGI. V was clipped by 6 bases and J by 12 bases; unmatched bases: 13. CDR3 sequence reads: CASSDTRDRGPNTF. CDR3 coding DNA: TGTGCCAGCAGCGATACCCGGGACAGGGGCCCAAACACCTTC.

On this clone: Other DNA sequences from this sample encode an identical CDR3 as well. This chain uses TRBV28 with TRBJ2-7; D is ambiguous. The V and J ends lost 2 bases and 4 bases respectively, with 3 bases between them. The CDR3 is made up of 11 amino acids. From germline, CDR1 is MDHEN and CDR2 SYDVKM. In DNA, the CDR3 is TGTGCCAGCAGTTTAGGTTACGAGCAGTACTTC. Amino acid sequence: CASSLGYEQYF.

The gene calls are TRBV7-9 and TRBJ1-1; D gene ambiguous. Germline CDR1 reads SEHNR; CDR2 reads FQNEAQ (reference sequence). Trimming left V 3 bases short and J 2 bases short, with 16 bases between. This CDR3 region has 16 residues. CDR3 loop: CASSFPGIEGNTEAFF. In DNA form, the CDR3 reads TGTGCCAGCAGCTTCCCAGGAATAGAAGGCAACACTGAAGCTTTCTTT.

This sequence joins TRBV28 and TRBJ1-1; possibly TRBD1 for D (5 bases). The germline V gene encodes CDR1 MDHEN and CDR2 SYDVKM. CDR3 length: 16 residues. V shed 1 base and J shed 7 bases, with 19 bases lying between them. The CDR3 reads CASSLLGRVGLLEAFF. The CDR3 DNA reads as TGTGCCAGCAGTTTATTGGGGCGGGTCGGCTTGCTTGAAGCTTTCTTT. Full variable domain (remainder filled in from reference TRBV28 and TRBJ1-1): DVKVTQSSRYLVKRTGEKVFLECVQDMDHENMFWYRQDPGLGLRLIYFSYDVKMKEKGDIPEGYSVSREKKERFSLILESASTNQTSMYLCASSLLGRVGLLEAFFGQGTRLTVV.

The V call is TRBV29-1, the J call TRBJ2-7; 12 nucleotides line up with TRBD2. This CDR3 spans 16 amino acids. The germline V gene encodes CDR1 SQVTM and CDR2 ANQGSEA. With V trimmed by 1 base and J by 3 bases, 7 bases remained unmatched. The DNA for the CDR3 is TGCAGCGTTGAAGTGGCTAGCGGGGGGGCAAGCTACGAGCAGTACTTC. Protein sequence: CSVEVASGGASYEQYF.

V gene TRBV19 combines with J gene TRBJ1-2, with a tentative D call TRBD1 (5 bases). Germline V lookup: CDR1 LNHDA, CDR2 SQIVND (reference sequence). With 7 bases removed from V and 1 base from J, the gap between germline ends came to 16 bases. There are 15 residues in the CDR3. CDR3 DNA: TGTGCCAGTAACTCCGGGGGGAGAGTTAACTATGGCTACACCTTC. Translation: CASNSGGRVNYGYTF.

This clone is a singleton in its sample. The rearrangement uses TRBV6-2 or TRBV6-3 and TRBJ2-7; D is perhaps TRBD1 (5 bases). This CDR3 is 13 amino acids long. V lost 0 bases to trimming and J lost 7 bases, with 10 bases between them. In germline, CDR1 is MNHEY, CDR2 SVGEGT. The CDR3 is CASSYSRAGEQYF. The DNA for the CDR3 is TGTGCCAGCAGTTACTCTAGGGCAGGGGAGCAGTACTTC.

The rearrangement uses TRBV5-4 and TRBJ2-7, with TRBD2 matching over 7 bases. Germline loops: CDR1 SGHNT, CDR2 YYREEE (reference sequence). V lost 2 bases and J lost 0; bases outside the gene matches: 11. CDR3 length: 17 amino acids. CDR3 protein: CASSFGGGIAVSYEQYF. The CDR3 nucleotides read TGTGCCAGCAGCTTTGGGGGGGGTATAGCGGTCTCCTACGAGCAGTACTTC.

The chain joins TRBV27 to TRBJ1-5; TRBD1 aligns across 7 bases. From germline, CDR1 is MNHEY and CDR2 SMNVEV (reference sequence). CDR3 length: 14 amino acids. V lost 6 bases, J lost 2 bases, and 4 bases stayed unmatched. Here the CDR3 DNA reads TGTGCCAGCAGCCACGGGACAGGCAATCAGCCCCAGCATTTT. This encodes CASSHGTGNQPQHF.

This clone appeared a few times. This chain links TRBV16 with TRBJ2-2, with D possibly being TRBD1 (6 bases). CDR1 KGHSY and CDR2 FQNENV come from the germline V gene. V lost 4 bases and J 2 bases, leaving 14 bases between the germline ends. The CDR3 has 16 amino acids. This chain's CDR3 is CASSRSRTVNTGELFF. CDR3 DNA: TGTGCCAGCAGCCGCTCGCGGACAGTTAACACCGGGGAGCTGTTTTTT.

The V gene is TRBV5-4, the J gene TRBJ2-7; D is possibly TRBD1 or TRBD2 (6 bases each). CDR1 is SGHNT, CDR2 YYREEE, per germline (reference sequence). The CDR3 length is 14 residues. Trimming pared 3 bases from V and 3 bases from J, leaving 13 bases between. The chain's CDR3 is CASSSGRGGYEQYF. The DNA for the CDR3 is TGTGCCAGCAGCTCCGGGAGAGGGGGCTACGAGCAGTACTTC.

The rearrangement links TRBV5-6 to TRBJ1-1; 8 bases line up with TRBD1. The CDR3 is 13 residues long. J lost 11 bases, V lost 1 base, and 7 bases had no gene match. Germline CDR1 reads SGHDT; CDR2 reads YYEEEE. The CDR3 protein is CASSLKDRAGAFF. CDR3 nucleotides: TGTGCCAGCAGCTTGAAGGACAGGGCGGGGGCTTTCTTT.

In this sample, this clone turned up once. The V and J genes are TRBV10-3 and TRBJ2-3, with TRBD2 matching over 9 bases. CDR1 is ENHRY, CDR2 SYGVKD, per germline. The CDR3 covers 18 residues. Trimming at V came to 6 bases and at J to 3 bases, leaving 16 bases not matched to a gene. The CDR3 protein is CAIRQYGVAGGLTDTQYF. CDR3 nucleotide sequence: TGTGCCATCAGGCAATACGGAGTCGCGGGAGGGTTAACAGATACGCAGTATTTT.

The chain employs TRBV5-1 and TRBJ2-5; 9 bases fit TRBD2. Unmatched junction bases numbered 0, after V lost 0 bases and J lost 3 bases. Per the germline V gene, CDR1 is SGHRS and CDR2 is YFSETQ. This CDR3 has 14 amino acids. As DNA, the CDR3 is TGCGCCAGCAGCTTGGTAGCGGGAGAAGAGACCCAGTACTTC. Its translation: CASSLVAGEETQYF.

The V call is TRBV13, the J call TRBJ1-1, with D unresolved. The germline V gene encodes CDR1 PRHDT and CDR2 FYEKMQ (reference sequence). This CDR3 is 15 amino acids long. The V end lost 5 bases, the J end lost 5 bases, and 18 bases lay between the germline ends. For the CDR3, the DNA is TGTGCCAGCAGCCCGCCATCGGGGTGGCGGACTGAAGCTTTCTTT. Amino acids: CASSPPSGWRTEAFF.

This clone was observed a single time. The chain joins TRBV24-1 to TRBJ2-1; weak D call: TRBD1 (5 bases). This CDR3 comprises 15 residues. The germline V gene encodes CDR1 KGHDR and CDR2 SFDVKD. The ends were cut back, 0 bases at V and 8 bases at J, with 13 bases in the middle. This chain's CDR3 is CATSDLHQGGDEQFF. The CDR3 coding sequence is TGTGCCACCAGTGATTTGCACCAGGGTGGCGATGAGCAGTTCTTC.

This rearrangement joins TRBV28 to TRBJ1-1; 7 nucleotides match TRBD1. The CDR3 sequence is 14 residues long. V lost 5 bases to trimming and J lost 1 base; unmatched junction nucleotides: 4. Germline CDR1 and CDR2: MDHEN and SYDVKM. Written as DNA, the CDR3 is TGTGCCAGCAGTCCCTGGACAGGGAACACTGAAGCTTTCTTT. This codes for CASSPWTGNTEAFF. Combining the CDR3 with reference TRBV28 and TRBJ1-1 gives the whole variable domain DVKVTQSSRYLVKRTGEKVFLECVQDMDHENMFWYRQDPGLGLRLIYFSYDVKMKEKGDIPEGYSVSREKKERFSLILESASTNQTSMYLCASSPWTGNTEAFFGQGTRLTVV.

This chain's CDR3 is CASSNPTRKEETQYF. The DNA of the CDR3 is TGTGCCAGCAGCAACCCGACTAGGAAGGAAGAGACCCAGTACTTC. The genes are TRBV7-2 and TRBJ2-5; D possibly corresponds to TRBD2 (6 bases). The CDR3 totals 15 residues. The germline V and J ends were trimmed by 5 bases and 3 bases, with 16 bases remaining between them. CDR1 SGHTA and CDR2 FQGNSA come from the germline V gene.